The 15 T cell receptor beta chains reported below all come from one sample, sequenced in a study of graft-versus-host responses after intestinal transplantation. Using immunoSEQ multiplex PCR, the repertoire was profiled, and TCRdb retains in-frame clones only, with some absent. The sample yields 55,000 to 70,000 clones, about 90% seen once. Sequencing was performed on PBMCs, taken around 120 days after intestinal transplantation. Receptors originate from a human patient who received an intestinal transplant, so some T cells may come from the graft donor.

The gene calls are TRBV5-1 and TRBJ2-3; 8 nucleotides line up with TRBD2. V trimming: 0 bases; J trimming: 0 bases; junction bases outside the gene matches: 9. The CDR3 has 18 amino acids. The V gene's germline CDR1 is SGHRS and CDR2 YFSETQ. In nucleotides, the CDR3 is TGCGCCAGCAGCTTGGCCAGCGGGGGCTTTTCTAGCACAGATACGCAGTATTTT. This gives the protein CASSLASGGFSSTDTQYF.

V is TRBV5-1 and J is TRBJ2-1, with TRBD2 identical over 12 bases. CDR3 length equals 15 residues. Trimming removed 4 bases from V and 3 bases from J; junction bases left unmatched: 2. Germline V gene sequence: CDR1 SGHRS, CDR2 YFSETQ. CDR3 nucleotide sequence: TGCGCCAGCAGCGCGGGACTAGCGGGCTACAATGAGCAGTTCTTC. Protein product: CASSAGLAGYNEQFF.

The rearrangement links TRBV18 to TRBJ2-5; D is uncertain. V was pared by 5 bases and J by 5 bases, with 6 bases between. The CDR3 totals 11 residues. Germline CDR1 is KGHSH and CDR2 is LQKENI. In DNA, the CDR3 is TGTGCCAGCTCAGATTTGGAGACCCAGTACTTC. Its translation is CASSDLETQYF.

The CDR3 is CASSRFEQGANTEAFF. CDR3 DNA: TGTGCCAGCAGCCGATTTGAACAGGGGGCAAACACTGAAGCTTTCTTT. This rearrangement joins TRBV5-6 to TRBJ1-1; 9 bases map to TRBD1. The CDR3 spans 16 residues. V was clipped by 4 bases and J by 2 bases; unmatched bases: 9. Germline loops: CDR1 SGHDT, CDR2 YYEEEE.

The chain couples TRBV5-1 to TRBJ2-1, with a weak D call TRBD2 (5 bases). With 0 bases removed from V and 5 bases from J, the gap between germline ends came to 15 bases. This CDR3 contains 16 residues. CDR1 SGHRS and CDR2 YFSETQ come from the germline V gene. The chain's CDR3 is CASSLVKEDVDNEQFF. As DNA, the CDR3 is TGCGCCAGCAGCTTGGTGAAGGAGGATGTAGACAATGAGCAGTTCTTC. The whole variable domain, filled in from reference TRBV5-1 and TRBJ2-1, reads KAGVTQTPRYLIKTRGQQVTLSCSPISGHRSVSWYQQTPGQGLQFLFEYFSETQRNKGNFPGRFSGRQFSNSRSEMNVSTLELGDSALYLCASSLVKEDVDNEQFFGPGTRLTVL.

This clone was seen a few times. The chain uses TRBV30 and TRBJ2-3; TRBD2 matches at 8 bases. V lost 3 bases, J lost 3 bases, and 5 bases stayed unmatched. Germline values: CDR1 GTSNPN, CDR2 SVGIG (reference sequence). CDR3 length: 14 residues. DNA of the CDR3: TGTGCCTGGAGCTCCGGGACTAGGACAGATACGCAGTATTTT. Translating it yields CAWSSGTRTDTQYF.

The chain has TRBV2 and TRBJ2-5; 10 bases agree with TRBD2. CDR3 length equals 13 residues. The trim removed 8 bases at V and 5 bases at J, leaving 5 bases unmatched. Germline V gene lookup returns CDR1 SNHLY and CDR2 FYNNEI. The CDR3: CASWSGGGETQYF. The CDR3 DNA reads TGTGCCAGCTGGAGCGGGGGGGGTGAGACCCAGTACTTC.

The rearrangement uses TRBV6-1 and TRBJ2-7; 9 bases match TRBD1. CDR1 and CDR2 from the germline V gene are MNHNS and SASEGT. The CDR3 contains 15 residues. With V trimmed by 6 bases and J by 3 bases, 9 bases remained unmatched. CDR3 sequence: CASSAGQGRSYEQYF. The CDR3 DNA follows: TGTGCCAGCAGCGCTGGACAGGGGAGGAGCTACGAGCAGTACTTC.

Comment on this clone: Distinct nucleotide sequences in the sample also encode this CDR3. The V gene is TRBV30, the J gene TRBJ2-7; D is undetermined. Deletions cut 2 bases from V and 7 bases from J, with 9 bases between. Germline CDR1 is GTSNPN and CDR2 is SVGIG (reference sequence). This CDR3 contains 11 residues. The CDR3 DNA is TGTGCCTGGAGTCCGCAAGTAGAGCAGTACTTC. Translation gives CAWSPQVEQYF.

The CDR3 DNA is TGTGCCAGCAGGCAGATTCTGAACACTGAAGCTTTCTTT. Its translation: CASRQILNTEAFF. V usage is TRBV6-5 and J usage is TRBJ1-1; D not resolved. This CDR3 spans 13 amino acids. Germline V lookup: CDR1 MNHEY, CDR2 SVGAGI. V dropped 6 bases and J dropped 0 bases, with 8 bases sitting between them.

This chain links TRBV5-1 with TRBJ2-1; TRBD2 is a possible D gene (5 bases). This CDR3 contains 14 residues. Germline V gene lookup returns CDR1 SGHRS and CDR2 YFSETQ. V was trimmed by 1 base and J by 9 bases, leaving 14 bases between them. The CDR3 DNA sequence: TGCGCCAGCAGCTTGAATCAGCGGATTCCTGAGCAGTTCTTC. Translating it yields CASSLNQRIPEQFF.

The chain is built from TRBV28 and TRBJ1-2; D may be TRBD1 (5 bases). The length of the CDR3 is 16 residues. In germline, CDR1 is MDHEN, CDR2 SYDVKM. V was shortened by 8 bases and J by 3 bases, with 22 bases between the two germline ends. The CDR3 here is CASASGEGRGDYGYTF. CDR3 coding DNA: TGTGCCAGCGCATCCGGGGAGGGAAGAGGGGACTATGGCTACACCTTC.

The V gene is TRBV5-1, the J gene TRBJ1-5; D might be TRBD1 (6 bases). Trimming removed 3 bases from V and 0 bases from J, with 13 bases in between. The CDR3 is 16 residues long. Looked up from germline, CDR1 is SGHRS and CDR2 is YFSETQ. The CDR3 region has the DNA TGCGCCAGCAGCTGGAACTGGACAGTTAGCAATCAGCCCCAGCATTTT. Encoded protein: CASSWNWTVSNQPQHF.

V usage is TRBV28 and J usage is TRBJ2-1, with 11 bases lining up with TRBD2. V shed 2 bases, J shed 7 bases, and the junction held 13 bases outside the gene matches. Per the germline V gene, CDR1 is MDHEN and CDR2 is SYDVKM. CDR3 length: 18 residues. This CDR3 reads CASSLVALAGGSPNEQFF. The CDR3, as DNA: TGTGCCAGCAGTTTAGTCGCGCTAGCGGGGGGTTCCCCAAATGAGCAGTTCTTC.

This chain uses TRBV28 with TRBJ1-5; no clear D gene. Trimming removed 10 bases at V and 8 bases at J, with 12 bases between. This CDR3 region has 11 residues. The germline V gene has CDR1 MDHEN and CDR2 SYDVKM. In DNA, the CDR3 is TGTGCCACCTGTGGGATTGAGCCCCAGCATTTT. As protein: CATCGIEPQHF.